The next 15 T cell receptor beta chains were all read from a single sample in a study of T cell repertoires in cytomegalovirus infection (dated by TCRdb to about 2019). The data were produced on an Illumina HiSeq 1500. The raw public data were reprocessed by TCRdb itself: fastp quality trimming at Q25, MiXCR clonotype calling, in-frame beta chains only. Every distinct CDR3 protein forms one entry, paired with its most common genes and DNA. The sample records 400,000 or so distinct CDR3 sequences, roughly 18% of which are singletons. The top ten clones comprise approximately 10% of the sample. Material for sequencing was PBMCs. The source of these receptors is a human donor in good health (CMV status not recorded). Some clones in this sample may be carry-over from other donors' samples.

Here the CDR3 reads CASSFSTEQYV. For the CDR3, the DNA is TGTGCCAGCAGTTTCTCTACGGAGCAGTACGTC. The chain employs TRBV28 and TRBJ2-7; D is uncertain. The CDR3 loop spans 11 amino acids. Germline loops: CDR1 MDHEN, CDR2 SYDVKM. V shed 3 bases and J shed 7 bases, with 7 bases lying between them.

The chain couples TRBV27 to TRBJ2-7; 7 nucleotides agree with TRBD2. Trimming took 6 bases from V and 3 from J; bases not matched to a gene: 11. CDR3 length: 15 residues. CDR1 is MNHEY and CDR2 is SMNVEV in the germline V gene (reference sequence). As DNA, the CDR3 is TGTGCCAGCAGCCCCGCGTTGGGAGGGTTCTACGAGCAGTACTTC. Amino acid sequence: CASSPALGGFYEQYF.

This clonotype was counted only a few times. The chain is built from TRBV20-1 and TRBJ2-1; TRBD2 matches at 12 bases. Germline V gene lookup returns CDR1 DFQATT and CDR2 SNEGSKA (reference sequence). V was clipped by 1 base and J by 5 bases; unmatched bases: 3. The CDR3 has 15 residues. The CDR3 region has the DNA TGCAGTGCTAGAGGCCGACTAGCGGGAGACAATGAGCAGTTCTTC. It specifies CSARGRLAGDNEQFF.

This sequence joins TRBV18 and TRBJ2-6; D perhaps matches TRBD1 (6 bases). This CDR3 has 16 residues. V was pared by 1 base and J by 7 bases, with 14 bases between. Germline V CDR1 and CDR2: KGHSH, LQKENI. DNA of the CDR3: TGTGCCAGCTCACCACTAACCAGGGGTGCCGCCAACGTCCTGACTTTC. It encodes CASSPLTRGAANVLTF.

This clonotype was seen many times. V and J are TRBV7-9 and TRBJ2-2, with TRBD2 as a possible D gene (5 bases). CDR3 size: 13 residues. Germline loops: CDR1 SEHNR, CDR2 FQNEAQ (reference sequence). Trimming removed 7 bases at V and 10 bases at J, with 16 bases between. The CDR3 loop reads CASIRSIREELFF. Here the CDR3 DNA reads TGTGCCAGCATAAGGTCTATTCGGGAGGAGCTGTTTTTT.

The V and J genes are TRBV19 and TRBJ2-7; D is unresolved. Germline loops: CDR1 LNHDA, CDR2 SQIVND (reference sequence). The CDR3 covers 12 residues. Trimming took 5 bases from V and 6 from J, leaving 11 bases between them. CDR3 nucleotides: TGTGCCAGTAGTGCCCGATCTGGCGAGCAGTACTTC. The encoded protein is CASSARSGEQYF.

The chain links TRBV11-2 to TRBJ2-1, with D tentatively TRBD2 (6 bases). This CDR3 spans 13 amino acids. The V end was cut by 5 bases, the J end by 12 bases, with 17 bases between. The germline V gene has CDR1 SGHAT and CDR2 FQNNGV. The CDR3: CASSQRTSRMQFF. The CDR3 bases are TGTGCCAGCAGCCAGAGAACTAGCAGGATGCAGTTCTTC.

This clonotype was observed a few times. The genes are TRBV7-9 and TRBJ2-5, with 11 bases that match TRBD2. V shed 4 bases and J 3 bases; nucleotides not matched to a gene: 10. This CDR3 has 17 residues. The V gene's germline CDR1 is SEHNR and CDR2 FQNEAQ (reference sequence). CDR3 sequence reads: CASSSGPLAGGKETQYF. The CDR3 region has the DNA TGTGCCAGCAGCTCCGGCCCTTTAGCGGGAGGGAAAGAGACCCAGTACTTC.

This clonotype was recorded at least ten times. The chain carries TRBV15 and TRBJ2-3; TRBD2 might be the D (6 bases). V lost 8 bases, J lost 4 bases, and 19 bases lay in between. Per the germline V gene, CDR1 is LNHNV and CDR2 is YYDKDF (reference sequence). The CDR3 is 15 residues long. CDR3 in amino acids: CATRRGTSPADTQYF. The CDR3 region has the DNA TGTGCCACCCGGAGGGGAACTAGTCCCGCAGATACGCAGTATTTT. Drawing the rest from reference TRBV15 and TRBJ2-3, the complete variable domain is DAMVIQNPRYQVTQFGKPVTLSCSQTLNHNVMYWYQQKSSQAPKLLFHYYDKDFNNEADTPDNFQSRRPNTSFCFLDIRSPGLGDTAMYLCATRRGTSPADTQYFGPGTRLTVL.

This chain uses TRBV20-1 with TRBJ2-7; D gene ambiguous. Trimming removed 3 bases from V and 2 bases from J, with 5 bases in between. Germline CDR1 is DFQATT and CDR2 is SNEGSKA (reference sequence). The CDR3 spans 11 residues. The CDR3: CSASFAYEQYF. The CDR3 region has the DNA TGCAGTGCTAGTTTCGCCTACGAGCAGTACTTC.

This clonotype was detected a few times. An end of the junction differs from the germline gene, which may be a read error. This sequence joins TRBV20-1 and TRBJ1-1; possible D gene TRBD1, 5 bases. The CDR3 extends over 14 amino acids. Germline V lookup: CDR1 DFQATT, CDR2 SNEGSKA (reference sequence). The CDR3 here is CSARDPGRGPMGLF. As DNA, the CDR3 is TGCAGTGCTAGAGACCCCGGGAGGGGACCGATGGGTCTCTTT.

This clonotype was observed a few times. This chain joins TRBV18 and TRBJ1-3; D perhaps matches TRBD1 (5 bases). This CDR3 comprises 15 residues. The germline V gene has CDR1 KGHSH and CDR2 LQKENI. Deletions cut 2 bases from V and 1 base from J, with 9 bases between. The CDR3 DNA reads as TGTGCCAGCTCACCAACGGGGGGATCTGGAAACACCATATATTTT. Protein product: CASSPTGGSGNTIYF.

The chain joins TRBV2 to TRBJ2-1; tentatively, D is TRBD1 (6 bases). The V gene lost 2 bases and the J gene lost 6 bases, with 11 bases spanning the gap. Germline assignment: CDR1 SNHLY and CDR2 FYNNEI. The CDR3 spans 14 residues. The DNA for the CDR3 is TGTGCCAGCAGTGAATCCAGGGGTGGCAATGAGCAGTTCTTC. Amino acid sequence: CASSESRGGNEQFF.

Many counts were recorded for this clonotype. The V gene is TRBV7-6, the J gene TRBJ2-5, with 7 bases matching TRBD1. With V trimmed by 2 bases and J by 2 bases, 5 bases remained unmatched. The germline gives CDR1 SGHVS, CDR2 FNYEAQ. This CDR3 is built from 15 residues. The CDR3 protein is CASSLTQDRQETQYF. DNA of the CDR3: TGTGCCAGCAGCTTAACTCAGGACAGGCAAGAGACCCAGTACTTC. Using reference TRBV7-6 and TRBJ2-5 for the parts outside the CDR3, the full variable domain is GAGVSQSPRYKVTKRGQDVALRCDPISGHVSLYWYRQALGQGPEFLTYFNYEAQQDKSGLPNDRFSAERPEGSISTLTIQRTEQRDSAMYRCASSLTQDRQETQYFGPGTRLLVL.

This chain uses TRBV12-3 or TRBV12-4 with TRBJ2-5; possible D gene TRBD2, 6 bases. V lost 6 bases to trimming and J lost 5 bases, with 13 bases between them. The CDR3 is 13 amino acids. The CDR3: CASSVSGVETQYF. The CDR3 bases are TGTGCCAGCAGCGTATCGGGGGTGGAGACCCAGTACTTC.